The clone carrying this T cell receptor beta chain showed up just once. Its antigen is unknown. The sample has other DNA sequences that encode this CDR3 too. CDR3 length: 11 amino acids. Germline CDR1 reads SGHNT; CDR2 reads YYREEE (reference sequence). V was shortened by 0 bases and J by 9 bases, with 4 bases between the two germline ends. The data were obtained in a study of shared clonotypes between healthy human individuals. Whole-study context: Plates per donor: three CD4 naive, three CD4 memory, two CD8 naive, one CD8 memory. General observations from the study: The diversity represented, both genetic and in exposure history, was limited by few donors. In general, naive subsets displayed greater estimated richness than memory subsets did.

Positive CCR7 selection of CD45RO-negative cells yielded the naive CD8 cells, and terminally differentiated effector memory CD45RA+ cells were excluded. TCRdb's copy holds only in-frame clones and misses some; the assay was immunoSEQ multiplex PCR. The sample includes around 600,000 clones, about 95% of them seen just once. V usage is TRBV5-4 and J usage is TRBJ2-1; D not resolved. The sequence was obtained from a woman aged 25 to 39 in good health. Sequencing was performed on naive CD8+ T cells sorted from blood. The CDR3 region has the DNA TGTGCCAGCAGCTTGGTAGGTGAGCAGTTCTTC. Translated: CASSLVGEQFF.